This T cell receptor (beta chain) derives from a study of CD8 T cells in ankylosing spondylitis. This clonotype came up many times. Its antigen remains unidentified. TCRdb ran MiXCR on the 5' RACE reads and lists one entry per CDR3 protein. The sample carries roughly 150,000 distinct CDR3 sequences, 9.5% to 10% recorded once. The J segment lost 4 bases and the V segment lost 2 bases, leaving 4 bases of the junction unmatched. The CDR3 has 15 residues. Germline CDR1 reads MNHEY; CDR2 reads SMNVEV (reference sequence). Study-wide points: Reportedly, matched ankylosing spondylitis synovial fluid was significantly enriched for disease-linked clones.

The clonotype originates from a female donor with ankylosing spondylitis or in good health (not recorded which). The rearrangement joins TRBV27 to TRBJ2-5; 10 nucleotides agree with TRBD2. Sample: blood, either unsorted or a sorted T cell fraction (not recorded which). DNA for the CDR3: TGTGCCAGCAGTTTAGGAACTAGCGGGATAGAGACCCAGTACTTC. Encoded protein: CASSLGTSGIETQYF.